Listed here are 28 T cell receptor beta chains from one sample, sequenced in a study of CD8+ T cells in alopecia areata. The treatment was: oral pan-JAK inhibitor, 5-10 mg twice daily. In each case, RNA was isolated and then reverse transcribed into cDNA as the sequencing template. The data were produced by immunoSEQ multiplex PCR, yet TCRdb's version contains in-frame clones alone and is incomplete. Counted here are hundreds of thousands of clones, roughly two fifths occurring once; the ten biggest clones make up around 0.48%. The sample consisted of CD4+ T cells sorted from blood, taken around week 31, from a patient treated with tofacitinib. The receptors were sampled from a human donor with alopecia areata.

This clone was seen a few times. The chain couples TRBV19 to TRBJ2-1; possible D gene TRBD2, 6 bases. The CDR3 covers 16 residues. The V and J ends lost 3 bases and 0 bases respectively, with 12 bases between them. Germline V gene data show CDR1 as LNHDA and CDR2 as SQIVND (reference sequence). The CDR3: CASSMKRAISYNEQFF. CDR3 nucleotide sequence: TGTGCCAGTAGTATGAAGCGGGCAATCTCCTACAATGAGCAGTTCTTC.

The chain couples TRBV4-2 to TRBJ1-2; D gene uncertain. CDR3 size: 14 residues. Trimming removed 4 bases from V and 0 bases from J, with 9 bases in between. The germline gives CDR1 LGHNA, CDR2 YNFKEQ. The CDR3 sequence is CASSPARANYGYTF. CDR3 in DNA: TGTGCCAGCAGCCCCGCCCGGGCTAACTATGGCTACACCTTC.

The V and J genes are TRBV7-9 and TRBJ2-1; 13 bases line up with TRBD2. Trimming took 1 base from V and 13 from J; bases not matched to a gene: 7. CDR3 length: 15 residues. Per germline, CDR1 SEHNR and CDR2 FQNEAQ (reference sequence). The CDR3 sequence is CASSLGTSGSSRQFF. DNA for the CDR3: TGTGCCAGCAGCTTAGGGACTAGCGGGAGCTCCCGCCAGTTCTTC.

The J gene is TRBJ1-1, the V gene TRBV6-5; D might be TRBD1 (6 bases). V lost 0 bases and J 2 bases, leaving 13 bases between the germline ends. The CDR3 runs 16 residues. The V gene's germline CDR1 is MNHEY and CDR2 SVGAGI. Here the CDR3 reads CASSYSMAGVNTEAFF. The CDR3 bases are TGTGCCAGCAGTTACTCGATGGCAGGGGTAAACACTGAAGCTTTCTTT.

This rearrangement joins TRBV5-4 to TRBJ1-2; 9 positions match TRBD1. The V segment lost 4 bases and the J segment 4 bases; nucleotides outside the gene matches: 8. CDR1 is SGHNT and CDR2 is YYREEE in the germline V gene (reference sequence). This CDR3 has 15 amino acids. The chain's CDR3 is CASSAPRDRVYGYTF. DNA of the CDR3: TGTGCCAGCAGCGCGCCCCGGGACAGGGTCTATGGCTACACCTTC.

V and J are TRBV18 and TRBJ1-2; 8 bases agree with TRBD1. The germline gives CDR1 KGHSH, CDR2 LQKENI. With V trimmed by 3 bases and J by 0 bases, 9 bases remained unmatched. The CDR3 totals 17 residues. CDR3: CASSPSGQDPSNYGYTF. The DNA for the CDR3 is TGTGCCAGCTCACCTTCGGGACAGGACCCCTCTAACTATGGCTACACCTTC.

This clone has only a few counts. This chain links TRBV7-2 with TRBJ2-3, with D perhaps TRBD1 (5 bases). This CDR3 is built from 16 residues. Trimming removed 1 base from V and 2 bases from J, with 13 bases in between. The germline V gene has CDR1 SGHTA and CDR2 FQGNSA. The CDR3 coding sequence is TGTGCCAGCAGCTTAGGTCCCGCCGGACACACAGATACGCAGTATTTT. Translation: CASSLGPAGHTDTQYF.

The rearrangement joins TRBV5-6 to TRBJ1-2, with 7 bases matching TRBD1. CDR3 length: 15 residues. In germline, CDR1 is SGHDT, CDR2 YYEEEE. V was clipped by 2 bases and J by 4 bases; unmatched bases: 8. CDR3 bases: TGTGCCAGCAGCTTAGGGGACAGAACCTCCTATGGCTACACCTTC. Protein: CASSLGDRTSYGYTF.

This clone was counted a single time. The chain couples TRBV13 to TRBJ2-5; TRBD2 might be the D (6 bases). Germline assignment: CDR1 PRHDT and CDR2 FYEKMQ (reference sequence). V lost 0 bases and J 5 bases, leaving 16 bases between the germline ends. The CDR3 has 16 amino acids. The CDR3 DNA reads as TGTGCCAGCAGCTTAGGGGAGGGAGCCGGCGTGGAGACCCAGTACTTC. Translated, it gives CASSLGEGAGVETQYF.

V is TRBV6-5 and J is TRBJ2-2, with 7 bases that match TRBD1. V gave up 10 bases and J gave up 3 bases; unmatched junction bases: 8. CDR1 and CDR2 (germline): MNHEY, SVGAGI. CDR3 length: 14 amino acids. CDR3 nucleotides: TGTGCCACCGGTACGGGACAGCACACCGGGGAGCTGTTTTTT. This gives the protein CATGTGQHTGELFF.

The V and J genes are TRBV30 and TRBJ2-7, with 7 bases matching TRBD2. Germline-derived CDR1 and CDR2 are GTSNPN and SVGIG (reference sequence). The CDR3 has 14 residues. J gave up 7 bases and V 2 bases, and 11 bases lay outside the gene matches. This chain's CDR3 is CAWSSLGGPGEQYF. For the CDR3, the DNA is TGTGCCTGGAGTTCCCTGGGAGGGCCAGGTGAGCAGTACTTC.

The CDR3 DNA sequence: TGCGCCAGCAGCCAAGTGGGACTAGCGACAGATACGCAGTATTTT. Protein: CASSQVGLATDTQYF. The chain links TRBV4-1 to TRBJ2-3; 10 nucleotides align to TRBD2. The CDR3 is 15 residues long. Germline V gene sequence: CDR1 MGHRA, CDR2 YSYEKL. J was trimmed by 3 bases and V by 1 base; bases with no gene match: 1.

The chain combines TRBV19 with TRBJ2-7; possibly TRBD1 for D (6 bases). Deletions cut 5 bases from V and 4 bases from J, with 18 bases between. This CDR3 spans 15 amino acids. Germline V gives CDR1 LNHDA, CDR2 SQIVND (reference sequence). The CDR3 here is CASSPTLRGRYEQYF. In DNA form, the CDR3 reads TGTGCCAGTAGTCCTACCCTCAGGGGTCGGTACGAGCAGTACTTC.

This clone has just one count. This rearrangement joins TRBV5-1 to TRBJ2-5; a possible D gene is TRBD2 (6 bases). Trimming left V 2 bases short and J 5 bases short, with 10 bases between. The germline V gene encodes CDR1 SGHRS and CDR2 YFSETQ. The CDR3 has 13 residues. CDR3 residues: CASSFQAGETQYF. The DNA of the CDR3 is TGCGCCAGCAGCTTCCAGGCGGGGGAGACCCAGTACTTC.

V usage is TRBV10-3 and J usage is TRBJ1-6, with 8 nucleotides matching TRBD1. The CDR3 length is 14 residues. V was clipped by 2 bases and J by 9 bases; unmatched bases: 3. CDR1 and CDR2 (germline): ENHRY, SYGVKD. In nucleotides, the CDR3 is TGTGCCATCAGTGAGACCGGACAGGGTTCACCCCTCCACTTT. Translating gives CAISETGQGSPLHF.

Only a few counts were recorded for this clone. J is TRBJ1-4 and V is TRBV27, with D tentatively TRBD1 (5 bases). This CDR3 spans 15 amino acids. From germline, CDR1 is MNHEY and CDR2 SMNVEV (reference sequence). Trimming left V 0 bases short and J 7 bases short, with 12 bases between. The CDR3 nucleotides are TGTGCCAGCAGTTTATCAAGGGGCGCGGGTGAAAAACTGTTTTTT. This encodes CASSLSRGAGEKLFF.

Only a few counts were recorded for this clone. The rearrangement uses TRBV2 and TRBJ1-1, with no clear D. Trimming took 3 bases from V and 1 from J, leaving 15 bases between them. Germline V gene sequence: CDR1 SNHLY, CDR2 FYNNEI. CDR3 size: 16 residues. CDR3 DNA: TGTGCCAGCAGTGAGGGCTGGAGAGGCTCGAACACTGAAGCTTTCTTT. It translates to CASSEGWRGSNTEAFF.

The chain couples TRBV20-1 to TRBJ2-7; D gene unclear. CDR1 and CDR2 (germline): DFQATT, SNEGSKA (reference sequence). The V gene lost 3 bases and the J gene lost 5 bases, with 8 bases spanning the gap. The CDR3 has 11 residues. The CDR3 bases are TGCAGTGCTAGGAAAGGTGACGAGCAGTACTTC. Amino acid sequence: CSARKGDEQYF.

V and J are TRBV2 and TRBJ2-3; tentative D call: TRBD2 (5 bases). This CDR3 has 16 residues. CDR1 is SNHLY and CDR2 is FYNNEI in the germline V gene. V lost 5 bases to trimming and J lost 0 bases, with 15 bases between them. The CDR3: CASSISVAPSTDTQYF. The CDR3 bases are TGTGCCAGCAGTATATCGGTAGCGCCTAGCACAGATACGCAGTATTTT.

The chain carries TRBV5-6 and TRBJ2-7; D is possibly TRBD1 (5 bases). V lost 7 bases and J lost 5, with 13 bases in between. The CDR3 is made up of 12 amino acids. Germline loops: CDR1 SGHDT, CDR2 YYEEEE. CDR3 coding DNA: TGTGCCAGCTCCCCAGGGCAAGACGAGCAGTACTTC. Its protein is CASSPGQDEQYF.

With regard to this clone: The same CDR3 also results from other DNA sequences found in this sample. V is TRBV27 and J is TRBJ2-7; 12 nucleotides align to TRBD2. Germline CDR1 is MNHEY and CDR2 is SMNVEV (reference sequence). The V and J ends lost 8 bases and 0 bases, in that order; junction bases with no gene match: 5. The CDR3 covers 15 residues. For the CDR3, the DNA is TGTGCCAGCCGGAGGACTAGCGGGGACTCCTACGAGCAGTACTTC. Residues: CASRRTSGDSYEQYF.

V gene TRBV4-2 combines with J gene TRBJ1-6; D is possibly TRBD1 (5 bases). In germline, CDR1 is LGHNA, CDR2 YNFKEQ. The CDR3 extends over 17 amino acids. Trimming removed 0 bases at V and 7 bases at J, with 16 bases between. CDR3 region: CASSQDVQGMGNSPLHF. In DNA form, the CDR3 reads TGTGCCAGCAGCCAAGATGTTCAGGGTATGGGGAATTCACCCCTCCACTTT.

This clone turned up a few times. The CDR3 reads CASNRGGRGQEQFF. The CDR3 DNA is TGTGCCAGCAACCGTGGCGGGCGGGGCCAAGAGCAGTTCTTC. The chain uses TRBV2 and TRBJ2-1; D possibly corresponds to TRBD2 (6 bases). The CDR3 length is 14 residues. V gave up 7 bases and J gave up 10 bases, with 20 bases separating them. Germline-derived CDR1 and CDR2 are SNHLY and FYNNEI.

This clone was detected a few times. The CDR3 reads CASSWGQIYGYTF. CDR3 DNA sequence: TGTGCCAGCAGCTGGGGACAGATCTATGGCTACACCTTC. The rearrangement joins TRBV5-6 to TRBJ1-2; 7 positions match TRBD1. Germline CDR1 and CDR2: SGHDT and YYEEEE. The CDR3 loop spans 13 amino acids. The ends lost 3 bases at V and 4 bases at J; junction bases unmatched: 3.

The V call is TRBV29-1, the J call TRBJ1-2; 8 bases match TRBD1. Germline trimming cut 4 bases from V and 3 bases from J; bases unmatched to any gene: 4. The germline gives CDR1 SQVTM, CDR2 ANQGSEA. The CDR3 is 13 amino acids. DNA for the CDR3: TGCAGCGTTGGGCCAGGGGGCGACTATGGCTACACCTTC. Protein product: CSVGPGGDYGYTF.

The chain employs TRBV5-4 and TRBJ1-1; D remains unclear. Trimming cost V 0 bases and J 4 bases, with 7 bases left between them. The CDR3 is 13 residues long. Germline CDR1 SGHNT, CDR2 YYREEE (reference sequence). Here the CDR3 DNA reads TGTGCCAGCAGCTTGGAGCATCCCACTGAAGCTTTCTTT. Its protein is CASSLEHPTEAFF.

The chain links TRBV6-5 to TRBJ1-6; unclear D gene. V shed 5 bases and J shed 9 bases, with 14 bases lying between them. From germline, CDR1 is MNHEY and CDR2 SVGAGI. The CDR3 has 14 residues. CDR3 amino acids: CASSERRFRSPLHF. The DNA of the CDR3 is TGTGCCAGCAGTGAAAGGAGGTTCCGTTCACCCCTCCACTTT.

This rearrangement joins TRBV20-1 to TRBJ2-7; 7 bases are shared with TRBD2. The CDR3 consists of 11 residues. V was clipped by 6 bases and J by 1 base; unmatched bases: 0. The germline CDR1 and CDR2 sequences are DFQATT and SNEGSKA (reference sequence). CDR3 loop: CSAGGSYEQYF. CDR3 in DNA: TGCAGTGCGGGGGGGTCCTACGAGCAGTACTTC.